What follows are 2 T cell receptor beta chains derived from one specimen sequenced in a study of T-cell reconstitution after alpha-beta-depleted transplantation in children. The TCRbeta library incorporated unique molecular identifiers. MiXCR, applied by TCRdb to the PCR reads, yields one record per CDR3 protein. The sample consists of nearly 350,000 distinct CDR3 sequences, 15% to 20% of them appearing once. The material was PBMCs, mostly from graft donor cells, obtained 360 days after TCRalphabeta/CD19-depleted stem cell transplant. The receptor set was obtained from a male patient under 10 years old who had a stem cell transplant for acute lymphoblastic leukemia, so the T cells may come from the graft donor.

The CDR3 DNA reads as TGTGCCAGCAGCTTGGTTCTTGATGTGGAGACCCAGTACTTC. As protein: CASSLVLDVETQYF. The chain employs TRBV5-6 and TRBJ2-5; D is unclear. The ends were cut back, 0 bases at V and 5 bases at J, with 11 bases in the middle. Germline CDR1 is SGHDT and CDR2 is YYEEEE. The CDR3 spans 14 residues.

This clonotype showed up just a few times. The gene calls are TRBV4-3 and TRBJ1-2, with a weak D call TRBD1 (5 bases). Trimming took off 3 bases at V and 1 base at J, with 9 bases between the two ends. CDR1 is LGHNA and CDR2 is YSLEER in the germline V gene. The CDR3 length is 14 residues. CDR3 DNA: TGCGCCAGCAGCCATGGAAGGGGTAACTATGGCTACACCTTC. Amino acid sequence: CASSHGRGNYGYTF.